This T cell receptor beta chain was sequenced during a study of blood T cell repertoires in COVID-19. TCRdb's table, derived via immunoSEQ multiplex PCR, lists solely in-frame clones and lacks some. Of approximately 200,000 clones listed, 75% to 90% are singletons. This CDR3 region has 17 residues. Germline V gene data show CDR1 as SGHTA and CDR2 as FQGNSA. V shed 0 bases and J shed 0 bases, with 14 bases lying between them. The sample comprised peripheral blood. This clonotype was obtained from a man between 25 and 39 years old with COVID-19, enrolled during active disease. This chain uses TRBV7-2 with TRBJ1-2; tentatively, D is TRBD1 (6 bases). In DNA, the CDR3 is TGTGCCAGCAGCTTAGCCTACTGGACAGACACTAACTATGGCTACACCTTC. Its protein is CASSLAYWTDTNYGYTF.